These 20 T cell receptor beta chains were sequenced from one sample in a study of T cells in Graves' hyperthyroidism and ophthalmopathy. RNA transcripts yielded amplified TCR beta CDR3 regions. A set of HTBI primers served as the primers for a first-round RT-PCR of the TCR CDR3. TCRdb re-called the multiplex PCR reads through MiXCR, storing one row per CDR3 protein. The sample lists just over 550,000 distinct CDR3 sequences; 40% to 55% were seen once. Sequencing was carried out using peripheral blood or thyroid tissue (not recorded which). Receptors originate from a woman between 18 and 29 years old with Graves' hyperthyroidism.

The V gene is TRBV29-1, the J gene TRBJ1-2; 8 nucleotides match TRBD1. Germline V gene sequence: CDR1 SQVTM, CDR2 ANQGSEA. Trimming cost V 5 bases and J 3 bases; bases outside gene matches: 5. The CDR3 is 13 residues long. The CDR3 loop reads CSVRLTGDYGYTF. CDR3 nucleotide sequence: TGCAGCGTTAGACTGACAGGGGACTATGGCTACACCTTC.

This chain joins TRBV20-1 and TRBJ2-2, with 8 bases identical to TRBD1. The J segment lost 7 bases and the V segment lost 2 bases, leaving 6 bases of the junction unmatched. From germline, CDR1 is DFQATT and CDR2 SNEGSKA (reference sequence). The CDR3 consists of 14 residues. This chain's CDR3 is CSARRTGHGGELFF. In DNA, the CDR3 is TGCAGTGCTAGAAGGACAGGGCATGGCGGGGAGCTGTTTTTT.

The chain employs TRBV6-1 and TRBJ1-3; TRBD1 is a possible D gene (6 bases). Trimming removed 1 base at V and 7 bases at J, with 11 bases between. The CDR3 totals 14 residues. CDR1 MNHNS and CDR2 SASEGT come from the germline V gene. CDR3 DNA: TGTGCCAGCAGTGAAGACAACAGGGCGAACACCATATATTTT. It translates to CASSEDNRANTIYF.

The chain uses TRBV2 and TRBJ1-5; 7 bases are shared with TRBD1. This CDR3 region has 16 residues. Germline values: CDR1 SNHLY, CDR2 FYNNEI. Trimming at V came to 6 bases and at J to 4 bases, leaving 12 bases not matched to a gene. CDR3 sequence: CASSHGAGQRNQPQHF. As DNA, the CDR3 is TGTGCCAGCAGCCATGGAGCGGGACAGCGAAATCAGCCCCAGCATTTT.

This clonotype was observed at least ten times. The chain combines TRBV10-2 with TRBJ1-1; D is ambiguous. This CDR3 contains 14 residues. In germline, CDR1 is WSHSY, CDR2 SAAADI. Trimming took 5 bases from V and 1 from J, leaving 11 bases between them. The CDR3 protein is CASSFRPPNTEAFF. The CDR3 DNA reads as TGCGCCAGCAGTTTTCGCCCCCCGAACACTGAAGCTTTCTTT.

This CDR3 reads CASSLQQAGERELFF. For the CDR3, the DNA is TGTGCCAGCTCCCTTCAACAAGCGGGAGAAAGGGAGCTGTTTTTT. The rearrangement links TRBV11-3 to TRBJ2-2; 8 positions agree with TRBD2. Germline CDR1 SGHNT, CDR2 YENEEA. The ends lost 8 bases at V and 9 bases at J; junction bases unmatched: 14. The CDR3 totals 15 residues.

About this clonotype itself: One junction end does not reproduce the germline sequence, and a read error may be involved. CDR3 bases: TGCGCCAGCAGCCAAGTTGAGGGGGCCTCGAATCAGCCCCAGCATTTT. As protein: CASSQVEGASNQPQHF. The rearrangement joins TRBV7-9 to TRBJ1-5; TRBD1 matches at 7 bases. Germline CDR1 SEHNR, CDR2 FQNEAQ (reference sequence). The CDR3 has 16 residues.

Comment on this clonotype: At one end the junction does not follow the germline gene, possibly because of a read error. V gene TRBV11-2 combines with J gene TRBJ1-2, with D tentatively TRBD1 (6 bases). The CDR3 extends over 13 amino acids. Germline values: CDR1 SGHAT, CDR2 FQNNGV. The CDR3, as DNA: TGTGCCAGCAGCTTAGACAGGGGCTATGGCTGCACCTTC. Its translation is CASSLDRGYGCTF.

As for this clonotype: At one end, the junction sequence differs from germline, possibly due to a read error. The chain's CDR3 is CAWSTDWNQPQHF. The CDR3 DNA is TGTGCCTGGAGTACAGATTGGAATCAGCCCCAGCATTTT. The rearrangement joins TRBV29-1 to TRBJ1-5; no clear D gene. Per germline, CDR1 SQVTM and CDR2 ANQGSEA. The length of the CDR3 is 13 residues.

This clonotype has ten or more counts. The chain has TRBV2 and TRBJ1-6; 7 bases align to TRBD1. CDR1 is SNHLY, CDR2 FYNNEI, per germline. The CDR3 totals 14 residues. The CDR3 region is CALQGGVEGSPLHF. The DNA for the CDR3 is TGTGCTTTGCAGGGGGGCGTAGAAGGATCACCCCTCCACTTT. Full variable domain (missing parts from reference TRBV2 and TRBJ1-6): EPEVTQTPSHQVTQMGQEVILRCVPISNHLYFYWYRQILGQKVEFLVSFYNNEISEKSEIFDDQFSVERPDGSNFTLKIRSTKLEDSAMYFCALQGGVEGSPLHFGNGTRLTVT.

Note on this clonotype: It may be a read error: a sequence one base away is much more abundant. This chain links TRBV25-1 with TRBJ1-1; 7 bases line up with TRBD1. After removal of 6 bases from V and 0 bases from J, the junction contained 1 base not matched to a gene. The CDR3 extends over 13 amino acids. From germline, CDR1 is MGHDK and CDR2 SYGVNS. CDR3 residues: CASRDRMNTEAFF. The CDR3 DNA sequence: TGTGCCAGCAGGGACAGGATGAACACTGAAGCTTTCTTT. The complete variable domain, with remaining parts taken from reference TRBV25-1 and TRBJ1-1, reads EADIYQTPRYLVIGTGKKITLECSQTMGHDKMYWYQQDPGMELHLIHYSYGVNSTEKGDLSSESTVSRIRTEHFPLTLESARPSHTSQYLCASRDRMNTEAFFGQGTRLTVV.

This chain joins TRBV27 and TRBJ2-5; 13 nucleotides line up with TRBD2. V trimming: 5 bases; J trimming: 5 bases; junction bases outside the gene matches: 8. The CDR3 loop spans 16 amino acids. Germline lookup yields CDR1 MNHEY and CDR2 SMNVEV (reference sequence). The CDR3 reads CASSPGTSGVGETQYF. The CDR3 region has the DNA TGTGCCAGCAGTCCGGGGACTAGCGGGGTAGGGGAGACCCAGTACTTC.

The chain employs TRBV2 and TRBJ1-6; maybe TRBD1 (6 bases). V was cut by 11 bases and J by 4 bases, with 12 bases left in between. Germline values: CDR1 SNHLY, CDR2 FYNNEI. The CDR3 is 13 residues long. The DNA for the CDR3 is TGTGCCCGCACCGGGACATATAATTCACCCCTCCACTTT. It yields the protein CARTGTYNSPLHF.

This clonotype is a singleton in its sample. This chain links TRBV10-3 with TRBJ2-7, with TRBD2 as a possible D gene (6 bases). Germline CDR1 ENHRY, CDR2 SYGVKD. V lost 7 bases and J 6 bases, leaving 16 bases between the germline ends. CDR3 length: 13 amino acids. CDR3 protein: CAITGERDSEQYF. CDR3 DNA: TGTGCCATCACTGGGGAGAGGGACTCCGAGCAGTACTTC.

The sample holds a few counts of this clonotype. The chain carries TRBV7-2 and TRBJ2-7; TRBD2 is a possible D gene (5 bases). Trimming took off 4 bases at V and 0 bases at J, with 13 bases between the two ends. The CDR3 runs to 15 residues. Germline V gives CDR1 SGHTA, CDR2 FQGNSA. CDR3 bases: TGTGCCAGCAGCTACGGGGAACTCGTCTCCTACGAGCAGTACTTC. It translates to CASSYGELVSYEQYF.

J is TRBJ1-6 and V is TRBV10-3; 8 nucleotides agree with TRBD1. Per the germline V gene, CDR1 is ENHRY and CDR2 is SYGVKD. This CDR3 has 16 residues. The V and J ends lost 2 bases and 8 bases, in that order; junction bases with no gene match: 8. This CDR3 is CAISETGGTGDSPLHF. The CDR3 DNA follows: TGTGCCATCAGTGAGACTGGTGGGACAGGAGATTCACCCCTCCACTTT.

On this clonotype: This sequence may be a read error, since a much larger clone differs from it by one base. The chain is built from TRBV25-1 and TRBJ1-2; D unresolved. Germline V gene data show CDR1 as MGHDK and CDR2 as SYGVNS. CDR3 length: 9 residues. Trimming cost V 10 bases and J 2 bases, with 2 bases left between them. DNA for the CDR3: TGTGCCATCAACTATGGCTACACCTTC. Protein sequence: CAINYGYTF.

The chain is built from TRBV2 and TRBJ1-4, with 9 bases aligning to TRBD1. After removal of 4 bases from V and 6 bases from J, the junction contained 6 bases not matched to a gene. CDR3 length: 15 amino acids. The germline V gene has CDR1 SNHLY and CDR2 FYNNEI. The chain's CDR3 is CASSGGTGMDEKLFF. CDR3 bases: TGTGCCAGCAGTGGCGGGACAGGGATGGATGAAAAACTGTTTTTT.

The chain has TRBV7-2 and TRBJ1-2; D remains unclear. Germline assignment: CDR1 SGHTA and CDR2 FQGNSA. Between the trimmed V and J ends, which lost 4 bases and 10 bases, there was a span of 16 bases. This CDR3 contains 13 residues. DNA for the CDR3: TGTGCCAGCAGCTACGGATTACAAGTTGACTACACCTTC. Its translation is CASSYGLQVDYTF. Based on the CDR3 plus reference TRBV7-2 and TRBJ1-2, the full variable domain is GAGVSQSPSNKVTEKGKDVELRCDPISGHTALYWYRQSLGQGLEFLIYFQGNSAPDKSGLPSDRFSAERTGGSVSTLTIQRTQQEDSAVYLCASSYGLQVDYTFGSGTRLTVV.

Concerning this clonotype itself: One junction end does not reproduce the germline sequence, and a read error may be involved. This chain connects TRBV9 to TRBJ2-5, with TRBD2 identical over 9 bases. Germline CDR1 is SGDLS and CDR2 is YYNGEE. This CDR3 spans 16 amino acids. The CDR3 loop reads CPSSVGTSRLKETQYF. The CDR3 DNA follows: TGTCCCAGCAGCGTAGGGACTAGCAGACTCAAAGAGACCCAGTACTTC.